This is a list of T cell receptor beta chains from one sample in a study of T cell responses to AZD1222 COVID-19 vaccine. Libraries were prepared by immunoSEQ multiplex PCR; TCRdb keeps only in-frame clonotypes and omits some of them. The top ten clones hold roughly 10% of a sample with tens of thousands of clones, around nine tenths of them seen once. This specimen was peripheral blood, taken 28 days after the second AZD1222 dose. These receptors were collected from an adult who received the AZD1222 COVID-19 vaccine. Both conserved end residues are part of each CDR3. The D gene is left open where the match is weak. Part of the rows lack a size; the others show once, few, many or a class for expanded clones.

J gene | V gene | D gene | clone size | CDR3 DNA | CDR3 protein
TRBJ1-3 | TRBV4-3 | . | . | TGCGCCAGCAGCCAAGCTCGAACTGGAAACACCATATATTTT | CASSQARTGNTIYF
TRBJ2-1 | TRBV13 | . | . | TGTGCCAGCAGCGTCTACTCCGTGGATGAGCAGTTCTTC | CASSVYSVDEQFF
TRBJ1-5 | TRBV6-5 | . | . | TGTGCCAGCAGTAGGGACGGTTCTCAGCCCCAGCATTTT | CASSRDGSQPQHF
TRBJ1-5 | TRBV29-1 | TRBD1 | . | TGCAGCGTTGCACAGGGGCAAGAGCAGCCCCAGCATTTT | CSVAQGQEQPQHF
TRBJ1-5 | TRBV19 | . | . | TGTGCCAGTATCCATCTGAGAAGACCCTATCAGCCCCAGCATTTT | CASIHLRRPYQPQHF
TRBJ1-2 | TRBV6-5 | TRBD1 | . | TGTGCCAGCAGTTCAGGACAGGGCTCGGCCTATGGCTACACCTTC | CASSSGQGSAYGYTF
TRBJ1-2 | TRBV29-1 | TRBD1 | . | TGCAGCGTTGCGGGGGACAGGGATGGCTACACCTTC | CSVAGDRDGYTF
TRBJ1-1 | TRBV24-1 | . | few | TGTGCCACCACTAACACGTGGGGGACTGAAGCTTTCTTT | CATTNTWGTEAFF
TRBJ1-4 | TRBV10-3 | . | . | TGTGCCATCAGTGAGTCAGGGTTTGAAAAACTGTTTTTT | CAISESGFEKLFF
TRBJ2-1 | TRBV6-2/TRBV6-3 | . | few | TGTGCCAGCAGCTCTAGGCCTGACAATGAGCAGTTCTTC | CASSSRPDNEQFF
TRBJ1-2 | TRBV6-5 | TRBD1 | . | TGTGCCAGCAGTTACGGACAGGGGCGATCCGGTGGCTACACCTTC | CASSYGQGRSGGYTF
TRBJ2-7 | TRBV6-5 | . | . | TGTGCCAGCAGTTATCGGGGTCCTCCCTACGAGCAGTACTTC | CASSYRGPPYEQYF
TRBJ2-3 | TRBV10-3 | . | . | TGTGCCATCAGTGAGTCGAGAGCGGGCGGCACAGATACGCAGTATTTT | CAISESRAGGTDTQYF
TRBJ1-2 | TRBV6-5 | . | . | TGTGCCAGCAGTTACTTTTCCGGGACGGGGCTCTACGGCTACACCTTC | CASSYFSGTGLYGYTF
TRBJ1-6 | TRBV9 | TRBD1 | . | TGTGCCAGCAGCCCCGGACAGGGGGGTAATTCACCCCTCCACTTT | CASSPGQGGNSPLHF
TRBJ2-7 | TRBV2 | . | . | TGTGCCAGCAGGGACCGGGGCTTGGACTACGAGCAGTACTTC | CASRDRGLDYEQYF
TRBJ2-1 | TRBV28 | . | . | TGTGCCAGCAGTTTGGCCCGGACGGGGACCTACAATGAGCAGTTCTTC | CASSLARTGTYNEQFF
TRBJ1-1 | TRBV5-1 | . | . | TGCGCCAGCAGCTTGGCCCTTAACCGGGTGAACACTGAAGCTTTCTTT | CASSLALNRVNTEAFF
TRBJ1-2 | TRBV7-8 | TRBD1 | . | TGTGCCAGCAGTTCCCAACAGGGGGGTTGGTCCGAAGCTAACTATGGCTACACCTTC | CASSSQQGGWSEANYGYTF
TRBJ2-2 | TRBV28 | TRBD1 | once | TGTGCCAGCAGTTTCACAGGGGGCTCGAGAACCGGGGAGCTGTTTTTT | CASSFTGGSRTGELFF
TRBJ1-4 | TRBV29-1 | . | . | TGCAGCGTTGAGAGGGGTACTAATGAAAAACTGTTTTTT | CSVERGTNEKLFF
TRBJ2-2 | TRBV27 | . | . | TGTGCCAGCAGTTCACAAAACACCGGGGAGCTGTTTTTT | CASSSQNTGELFF
TRBJ1-5 | TRBV27 | TRBD1 | . | TGTGCCAGCAGTCTACAGGGGGCGGAGCAGCCCCAGCATTTT | CASSLQGAEQPQHF